These T cell receptor beta chains were read from a single sample in a study of CD8+ T cells in alopecia areata. Sequencing used immunoSEQ multiplex PCR; TCRdb keeps in-frame clones, though not all of them. Of some 210,000 clones listed, around 66% were seen once; the top ten hold approximately 1.2%. The source was CD4+ T cells sorted from blood, collected at approximately week 42, from a patient treated with tofacitinib. The receptor set was obtained from a human donor with alopecia areata. Each CDR3 is given without its conserved first and last residue.

j_call | v_call | cdr3_aa
TRBJ1-1 | TRBV6-1 | ASSWETQNTEAF
TRBJ1-5 | TRBV19 | ASKTTKHSNQPQH
TRBJ1-4 | TRBV5-6 | ASSLVSGPGDEKLF
TRBJ2-1 | TRBV7-8 | ASSLRGDSYNEQF
TRBJ1-6 | TRBV30 | AWTGRENSYNSPLH
TRBJ2-7 | TRBV29-1 | SVGVGLGEQY
TRBJ1-2 | TRBV4-3 | ASSQESVSYGYT
TRBJ2-1 | TRBV7-7 | ASSPGLAGQNEQF
TRBJ2-5 | TRBV6-5 | ASTASGEETQY
TRBJ1-4 | TRBV6-1 | ASSEGEKLF
TRBJ1-2 | TRBV19 | ASTPPGRELYGYT
TRBJ1-5 | TRBV5-1 | ASSLGGRYQPQH
TRBJ2-7 | TRBV27 | ASSTVREGAYEQY
TRBJ2-5 | TRBV29-1 | SVVKGYQETQY